The source of this T cell receptor (beta chain) is a study of shared clonotypes between healthy human individuals. Findings and limits, study-wide: Generation probability values for non-shared clonotypes were lower than those for clonotypes shared by all four donors. The naive CD4 repertoires of a few donors were compared, and around 4.7% of clonotypes were shared.

On this clone: Antigen: not known.

Profiling relied on immunoSEQ multiplex PCR, and the TCRdb table lists in-frame clones only, not all of them. In the table there are around 1.1 million clones, around three quarters of which are singletons. The CDR3 loop spans 10 amino acids. V lost 5 bases and J lost 5, with 4 bases in between. Germline V CDR1 and CDR2: DFQATT, SNEGSKA (reference sequence). J is TRBJ2-1 and V is TRBV20-1; D gene ambiguous. The specimen was memory CD4+ T cells from PBMCs. This sample's subset: CD45RA-negative fraction. This clonotype was obtained from a man younger than 35 in good health. Some clones in this sample may be carry-over from other donors' samples. DNA for the CDR3: TGCAGTGCTTATGACAATGAGCAGTTCTTC. Translation gives CSAYDNEQFF.